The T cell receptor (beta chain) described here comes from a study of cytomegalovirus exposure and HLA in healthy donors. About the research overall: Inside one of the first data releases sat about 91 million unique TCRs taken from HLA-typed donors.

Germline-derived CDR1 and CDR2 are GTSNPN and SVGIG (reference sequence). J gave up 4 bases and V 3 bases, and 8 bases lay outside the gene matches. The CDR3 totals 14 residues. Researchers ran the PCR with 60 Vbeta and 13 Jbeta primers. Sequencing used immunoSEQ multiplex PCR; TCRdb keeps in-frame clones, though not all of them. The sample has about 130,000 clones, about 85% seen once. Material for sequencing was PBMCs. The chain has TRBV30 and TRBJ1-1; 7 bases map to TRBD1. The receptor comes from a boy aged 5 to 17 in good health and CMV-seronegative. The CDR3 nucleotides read TGTGCCTGGAGCCTTCCGACAGGGTCCACTGAAGCTTTCTTT. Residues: CAWSLPTGSTEAFF.